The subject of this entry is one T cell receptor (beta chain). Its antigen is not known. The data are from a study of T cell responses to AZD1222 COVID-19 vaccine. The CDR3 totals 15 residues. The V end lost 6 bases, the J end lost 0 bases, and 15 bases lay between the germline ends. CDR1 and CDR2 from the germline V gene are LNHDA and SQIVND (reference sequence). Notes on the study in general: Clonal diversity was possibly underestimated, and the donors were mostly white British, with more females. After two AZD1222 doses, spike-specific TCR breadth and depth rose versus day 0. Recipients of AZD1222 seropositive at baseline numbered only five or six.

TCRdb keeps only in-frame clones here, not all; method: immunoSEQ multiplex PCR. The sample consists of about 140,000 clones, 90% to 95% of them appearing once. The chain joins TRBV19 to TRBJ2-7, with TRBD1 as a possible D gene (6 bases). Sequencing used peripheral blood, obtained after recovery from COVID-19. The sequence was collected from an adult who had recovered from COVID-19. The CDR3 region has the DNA TGTGCCAGTAGCCCCGGGACGGACAGCTCCTACGAGCAGTACTTC. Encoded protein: CASSPGTDSSYEQYF.